This T cell receptor (beta chain) was captured by sequencing in a study of CD8+ T cells in alopecia areata. Whole-study findings and limits: Within the top 100, expanded CD8+ clones significantly decreased with tofacitinib, as did scalp clonality.

As to this clone: Its specificity is not known. One end of the junction varies from germline; a read error may be responsible.

Extracted RNA was reverse transcribed into cDNA, the sequencing template. Repertoires were generated with immunoSEQ multiplex PCR, while TCRdb's copy carries only in-frame clones and drops some. The sample contains approximately 190,000 clones, about three fifths of which appear only once. Treatment defined: oral pan-JAK inhibitor, 5-10 mg twice daily. This CDR3 has 12 residues. Germline CDR1 and CDR2: SEHNR and FQNEAQ (reference sequence). The rearrangement links TRBV7-9 to TRBJ1-3, with D possibly TRBD1 on 5 matching bases. This sequence originates from a human donor with alopecia areata. The specimen comprised CD4+ T cells sorted from blood, sampled at week 24, from a patient treated with tofacitinib. CDR3 residues: CASSSGTGREHF. DNA for the CDR3: TGTGCCAGCAGCTCGGGGACGGGTCGGGAGCATTTT.